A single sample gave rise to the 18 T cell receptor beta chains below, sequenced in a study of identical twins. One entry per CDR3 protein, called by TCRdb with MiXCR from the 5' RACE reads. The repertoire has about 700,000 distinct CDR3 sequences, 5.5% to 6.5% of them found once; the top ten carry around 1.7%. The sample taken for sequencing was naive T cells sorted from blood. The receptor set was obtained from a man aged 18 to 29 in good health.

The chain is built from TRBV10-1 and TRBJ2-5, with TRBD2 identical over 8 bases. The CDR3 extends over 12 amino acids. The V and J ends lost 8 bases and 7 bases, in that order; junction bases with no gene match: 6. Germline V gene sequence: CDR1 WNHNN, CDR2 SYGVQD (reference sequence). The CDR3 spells CASLAGPGTQYF. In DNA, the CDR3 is TGCGCCAGCTTAGCGGGACCCGGGACCCAGTACTTC.

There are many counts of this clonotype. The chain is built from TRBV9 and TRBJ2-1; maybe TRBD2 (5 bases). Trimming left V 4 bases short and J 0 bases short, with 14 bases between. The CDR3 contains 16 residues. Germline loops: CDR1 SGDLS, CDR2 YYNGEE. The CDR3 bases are TGTGCCAGCAGCCCATGGACTGCAACCTCCTACAATGAGCAGTTCTTC. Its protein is CASSPWTATSYNEQFF.

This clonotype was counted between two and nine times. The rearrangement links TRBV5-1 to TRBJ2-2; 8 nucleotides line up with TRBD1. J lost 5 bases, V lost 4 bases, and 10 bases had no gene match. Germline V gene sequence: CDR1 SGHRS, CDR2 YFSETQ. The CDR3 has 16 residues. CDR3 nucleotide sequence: TGCGCCAGCAGCGGGAACAGGGGGAATTATACCGGGGAGCTGTTTTTT. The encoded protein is CASSGNRGNYTGELFF.

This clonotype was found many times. CDR3 nucleotides: TGTGCCAGCAGTTTAGGGGTTCAGGGAGGCGGCTACACCTTC. Its translation: CASSLGVQGGGYTF. The V and J genes are TRBV12-3 or TRBV12-4 and TRBJ1-2, with D perhaps TRBD1 (5 bases). V shed 1 base and J shed 8 bases, with 14 bases lying between them. The length of the CDR3 is 14 residues.

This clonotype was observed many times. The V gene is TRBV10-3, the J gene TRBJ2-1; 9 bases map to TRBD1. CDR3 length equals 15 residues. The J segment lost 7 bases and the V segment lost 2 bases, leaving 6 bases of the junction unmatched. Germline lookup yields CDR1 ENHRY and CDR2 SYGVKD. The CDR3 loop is CAISEDRGILNEQFF. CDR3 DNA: TGTGCCATCAGTGAGGACAGGGGGATTTTGAATGAGCAGTTCTTC.

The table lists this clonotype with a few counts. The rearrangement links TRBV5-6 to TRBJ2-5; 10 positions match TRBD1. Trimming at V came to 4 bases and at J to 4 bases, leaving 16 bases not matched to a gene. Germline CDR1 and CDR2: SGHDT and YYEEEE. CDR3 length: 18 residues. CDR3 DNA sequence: TGTGCCAGCAGCAGCTTCGGACAGGGGGTTGTGAGTGGAGAGACCCAGTACTTC. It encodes CASSSFGQGVVSGETQYF.

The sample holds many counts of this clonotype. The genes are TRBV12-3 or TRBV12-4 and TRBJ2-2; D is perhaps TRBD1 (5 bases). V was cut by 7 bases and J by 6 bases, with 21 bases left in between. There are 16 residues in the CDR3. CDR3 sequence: CASITWAGPLPGELFF. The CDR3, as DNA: TGTGCCAGCATCACCTGGGCAGGGCCTTTGCCCGGGGAGCTGTTTTTT.

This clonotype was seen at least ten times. CDR3 amino acids: CAISVTGLGADTQYF. The CDR3 nucleotides read TGTGCCATCAGTGTCACGGGACTAGGGGCAGATACGCAGTATTTT. The chain is built from TRBV10-3 and TRBJ2-3; 8 bases match TRBD2. Germline V gene sequence: CDR1 ENHRY, CDR2 SYGVKD. Germline trimming cut 4 bases from V and 4 bases from J; bases unmatched to any gene: 7. The CDR3 spans 15 residues.

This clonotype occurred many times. CDR3 nucleotides: TGCAGTGCTAGGCTAGCTACCTACGAGCAGTACTTC. Protein: CSARLATYEQYF. The rearrangement uses TRBV20-1 and TRBJ2-7, with D possibly being TRBD2 (5 bases). The V end was cut by 3 bases, the J end by 2 bases, with 8 bases between. Germline V gene lookup returns CDR1 DFQATT and CDR2 SNEGSKA (reference sequence). The CDR3 covers 12 residues.

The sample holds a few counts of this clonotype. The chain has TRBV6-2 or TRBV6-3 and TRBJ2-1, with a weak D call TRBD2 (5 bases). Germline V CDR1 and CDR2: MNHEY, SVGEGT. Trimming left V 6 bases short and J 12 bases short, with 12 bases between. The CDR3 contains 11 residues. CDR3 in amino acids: CASSRREVQFF. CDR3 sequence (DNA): TGTGCCAGCAGCCGCCGGGAAGTGCAGTTCTTC.

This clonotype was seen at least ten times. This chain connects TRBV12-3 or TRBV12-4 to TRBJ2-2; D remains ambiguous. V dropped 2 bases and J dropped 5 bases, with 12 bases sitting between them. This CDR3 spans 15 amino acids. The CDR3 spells CASSLRQESTGELFF. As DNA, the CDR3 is TGTGCCAGCAGTTTAAGGCAGGAAAGTACCGGGGAGCTGTTTTTT.

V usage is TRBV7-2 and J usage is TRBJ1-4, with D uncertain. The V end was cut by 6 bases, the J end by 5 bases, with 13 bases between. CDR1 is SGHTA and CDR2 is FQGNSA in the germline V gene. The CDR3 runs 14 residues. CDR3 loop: CASSPQGFNEKLFF. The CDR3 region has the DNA TGTGCCAGCAGTCCCCAAGGCTTCAATGAAAAACTGTTTTTT.

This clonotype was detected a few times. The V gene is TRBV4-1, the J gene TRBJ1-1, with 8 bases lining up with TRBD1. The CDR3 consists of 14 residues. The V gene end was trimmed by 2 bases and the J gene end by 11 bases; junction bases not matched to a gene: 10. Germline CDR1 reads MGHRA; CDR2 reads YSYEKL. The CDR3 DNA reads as TGCGCCAGCAGCCAACCCCGGACAGGGCTGGTGGCTTTCTTT. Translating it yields CASSQPRTGLVAFF.

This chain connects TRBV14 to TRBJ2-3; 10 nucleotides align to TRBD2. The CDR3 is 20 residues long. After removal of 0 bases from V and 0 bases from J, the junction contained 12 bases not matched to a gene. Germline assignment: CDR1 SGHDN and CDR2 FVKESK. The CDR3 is CASSQDLGPALAGSTDTQYF. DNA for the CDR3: TGTGCCAGCAGCCAAGATCTGGGTCCCGCACTAGCGGGAAGCACAGATACGCAGTATTTT. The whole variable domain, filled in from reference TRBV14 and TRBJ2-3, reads EAGVTQFPSHSVIEKGQTVTLRCDPISGHDNLYWYRRVMGKEIKFLLHFVKESKQDESGMPNNRFLAERTGGTYSTLKVQPAELEDSGVYFCASSQDLGPALAGSTDTQYFGPGTRLTVL.

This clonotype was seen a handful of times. The CDR3 DNA follows: TGTGCCAGCAGCTCCCCATGGACAGTTCTCTTTCAGCCCCAGCATTTT. Protein product: CASSSPWTVLFQPQHF. The rearrangement links TRBV28 to TRBJ1-5, with D tentatively TRBD1 (6 bases). The V end lost 6 bases, the J end lost 6 bases, and 21 bases lay between the germline ends. Germline CDR1 MDHEN, CDR2 SYDVKM. The CDR3 length is 16 residues.

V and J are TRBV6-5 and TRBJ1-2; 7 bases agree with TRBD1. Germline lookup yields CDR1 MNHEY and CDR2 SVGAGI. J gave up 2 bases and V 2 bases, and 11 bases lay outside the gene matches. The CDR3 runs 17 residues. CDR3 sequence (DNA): TGTGCCAGCAGTTACGTGCCACCGACAGGGATCAACTATGGCTACACCTTC. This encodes CASSYVPPTGINYGYTF.

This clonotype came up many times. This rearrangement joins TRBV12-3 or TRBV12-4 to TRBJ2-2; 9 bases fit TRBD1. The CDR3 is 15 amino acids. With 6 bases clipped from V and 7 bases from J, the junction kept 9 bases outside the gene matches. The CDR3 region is CASSELQGAIGELFF. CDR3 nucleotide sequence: TGTGCCAGCAGCGAATTACAGGGGGCAATCGGGGAGCTGTTTTTT.

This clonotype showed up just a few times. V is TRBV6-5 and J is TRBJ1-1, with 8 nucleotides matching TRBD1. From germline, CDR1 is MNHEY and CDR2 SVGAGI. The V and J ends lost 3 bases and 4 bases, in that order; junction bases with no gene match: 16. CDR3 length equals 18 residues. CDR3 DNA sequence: TGTGCCAGCAGTTATAAGTCCCCAAGCGGGGACAGGACCACTGAAGCTTTCTTT. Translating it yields CASSYKSPSGDRTTEAFF.